The T cell receptor beta chain under discussion was sequenced for a study of blood T cell repertoires in COVID-19. Across the whole study: There were acute and convalescent COVID-19 samples, and they came from the United States, Italy and Spain. From T cells, B-cell-depleted T cells, or PBMCs came the material, which was cDNA or gDNA.

V lost 3 bases, J lost 4 bases, and 7 bases stayed unmatched. This CDR3 contains 16 residues. Germline V gene lookup returns CDR1 SGHNT and CDR2 YYREEE (reference sequence). Methods used by the authors: Estimated nucleated cell counts came from reference gene primer amplification. Sequencing was performed with immunoSEQ multiplex PCR; in TCRdb, only in-frame clones are kept and a portion is missing. V and J calls and clone size are those listed in that table; D and trimming were worked out from the DNA. The sample has about 60,000 clones; 85% to 90% are singletons. The sequence derives from a human donor in a cohort sampled during active COVID-19. V and J are TRBV5-4 and TRBJ2-1; the match to TRBD2 covers 10 bases. Sequencing was done on a sample of peripheral blood. CDR3: CASSSNGLAAYNEQFF. The DNA for the CDR3 is TGTGCCAGCAGCTCCAACGGACTAGCGGCGTACAATGAGCAGTTCTTC.